The next 27 T cell receptor beta chains were all read from a single sample in a study of blood T cell repertoires in COVID-19. TCRdb's table, derived via immunoSEQ multiplex PCR, lists solely in-frame clones and lacks some. The table has 40,000 or so clones, about 82% seen once; the top ten hold 9.9%. Sequencing was done on a sample of peripheral blood. These receptors all come from a human donor in a cohort sampled during active COVID-19.

This chain joins TRBV25-1 and TRBJ1-2; 8 bases agree with TRBD1. CDR1 and CDR2 (germline): MGHDK, SYGVNS. The CDR3 is made up of 13 amino acids. J was trimmed by 2 bases and V by 4 bases; bases with no gene match: 0. The DNA for the CDR3 is TGTGCCAGCAGTGGACAGGGGAACTATGGCTACACCTTC. Its translation is CASSGQGNYGYTF.

This chain connects TRBV3-1 (or the pseudogene TRBV3-2) to TRBJ2-1; 14 nucleotides match TRBD2. V lost 4 bases and J lost 10; bases outside the gene matches: 6. Germline CDR1 LGHDT, CDR2 YNNKEL (reference sequence). The CDR3 spans 15 residues. The CDR3 protein is CASSLGLAGGVEQFF. The CDR3 region has the DNA TGTGCCAGCAGCCTCGGACTAGCGGGGGGCGTGGAGCAGTTCTTC.

The V gene is TRBV25-1, the J gene TRBJ2-1; 7 bases are shared with TRBD1. Per the germline V gene, CDR1 is MGHDK and CDR2 is SYGVNS. V trimming: 6 bases; J trimming: 9 bases; junction bases outside the gene matches: 8. This CDR3 is 13 amino acids long. The CDR3 reads CASRGPRGSEQFF. In nucleotides, the CDR3 is TGTGCCAGCAGGGGACCCAGGGGGTCTGAGCAGTTCTTC. Full variable domain (remainder filled in from reference TRBV25-1 and TRBJ2-1): EADIYQTPRYLVIGTGKKITLECSQTMGHDKMYWYQQDPGMELHLIHYSYGVNSTEKGDLSSESTVSRIRTEHFPLTLESARPSHTSQYLCASRGPRGSEQFFGPGTRLTVL.

CDR3 coding DNA: TGTGCCAGTAGTATGGCGGGGGCGCTGATCTCAACCGGGGAGCTGTTTTTT. It specifies CASSMAGALISTGELFF. The chain is built from TRBV19 and TRBJ2-2; TRBD2 is a possible D gene (7 bases). The germline V gene encodes CDR1 LNHDA and CDR2 SQIVND (reference sequence). Trimming removed 3 bases from V and 5 bases from J, with 19 bases in between. The CDR3 covers 17 residues.

The J gene is TRBJ1-6, the V gene TRBV19, with 9 positions matching TRBD1. Germline trimming cut 7 bases from V and 9 bases from J; bases unmatched to any gene: 10. This CDR3 comprises 15 residues. Germline CDR1 and CDR2: LNHDA and SQIVND (reference sequence). CDR3 protein: CASTTQGQGVSPLHF. For the CDR3, the DNA is TGTGCCAGTACCACCCAGGGACAGGGAGTTTCACCCCTCCACTTT.

The gene calls are TRBV3-1 (or the pseudogene TRBV3-2) and TRBJ2-7; 7 bases agree with TRBD1. The V gene's germline CDR1 is LGHDT and CDR2 YNNKEL (reference sequence). Losses at the gene ends were 0 bases for V and 2 bases for J; bases not matched to a gene: 1. This CDR3 has 14 residues. The DNA for the CDR3 is TGTGCCAGCAGCCAAGATAGGGGGCCCTACGAGCAGTACTTC. Residues: CASSQDRGPYEQYF.

V usage is TRBV30 and J usage is TRBJ1-2; tentatively, D is TRBD1 (5 bases). The germline V and J ends were trimmed by 6 bases and 7 bases, with 18 bases remaining between them. This CDR3 contains 13 residues. Germline V lookup: CDR1 GTSNPN, CDR2 SVGIG (reference sequence). The CDR3 is CACPPRGSGGYTF. The CDR3 nucleotides read TGTGCCTGTCCACCCCGGGGGTCCGGTGGCTACACCTTC.

The J gene is TRBJ1-4, the V gene TRBV5-1; TRBD1 agrees at 11 bases. The CDR3 extends over 15 amino acids. After removal of 4 bases from V and 8 bases from J, the junction contained 7 bases not matched to a gene. Germline-derived CDR1 and CDR2 are SGHRS and YFSETQ. For the CDR3, the DNA is TGCGCCAGCAGCCTGGACAGGGGGCGCGGGGAAAAACTGTTTTTT. Its protein product is CASSLDRGRGEKLFF.

This clone was counted a few times. V is TRBV19 and J is TRBJ1-1; D perhaps matches TRBD1 (6 bases). V shed 6 bases and J shed 11 bases, with 16 bases lying between them. CDR3 length equals 12 residues. Germline-derived CDR1 and CDR2 are LNHDA and SQIVND (reference sequence). The CDR3 DNA sequence: TGTGCCAGTAGCAACTCCAGGACAGCGGCTTTCTTT. It translates to CASSNSRTAAFF.

In this sample, this clone turned up once. The chain links TRBV29-1 to TRBJ1-5; TRBD1 aligns across 11 bases. The trim removed 6 bases at V and 7 bases at J, leaving 11 bases unmatched. Germline loops: CDR1 SQVTM, CDR2 ANQGSEA. The CDR3 sequence is 15 residues long. The CDR3, as DNA: TGCAGCGTAGCAACCGGGACAGGGGGTGGACAGCCCCAGCATTTT. Amino acid sequence: CSVATGTGGGQPQHF.

V usage is TRBV19 and J usage is TRBJ2-7, with 7 positions matching TRBD1. Trimming removed 7 bases from V and 5 bases from J; junction bases left unmatched: 8. The CDR3 loop spans 13 amino acids. Germline values: CDR1 LNHDA, CDR2 SQIVND (reference sequence). The chain's CDR3 is CASNPQGSDEQYF. In nucleotides, the CDR3 is TGTGCCAGTAACCCACAGGGGTCCGACGAGCAGTACTTC.

The chain couples TRBV19 to TRBJ2-6, with no clear D. Germline CDR1 is LNHDA and CDR2 is SQIVND (reference sequence). The CDR3 runs 18 residues. V lost 3 bases and J lost 3, with 18 bases in between. The chain's CDR3 is CASSIARGIDFGANVLTF. CDR3 in DNA: TGTGCCAGTAGTATCGCCCGCGGAATAGATTTTGGGGCCAACGTCCTGACTTTC.

CDR3 coding DNA: TGTGCCAACCAGAGGTCCCCGAGATTCGAGTACTTC. It encodes CANQRSPRFEYF. The V and J genes are TRBV12-3 or TRBV12-4 and TRBJ2-7; D is unclear. V dropped 10 bases and J dropped 11 bases, with 21 bases sitting between them. This CDR3 region has 12 residues.

Only one count was recorded for this clone. The V gene is TRBV7-2, the J gene TRBJ1-5, with 8 bases identical to TRBD1. The CDR3 runs to 14 residues. After removal of 3 bases from V and 4 bases from J, the junction contained 2 bases not matched to a gene. Germline V gene lookup returns CDR1 SGHTA and CDR2 FQGNSA. The CDR3 loop reads CASSLRTGNQPQHF. CDR3 bases: TGTGCCAGCAGCTTGCGGACAGGGAATCAGCCCCAGCATTTT.

The chain uses TRBV2 and TRBJ1-4; 9 bases line up with TRBD1. The V and J ends lost 2 bases and 8 bases, in that order; junction bases with no gene match: 21. This CDR3 has 20 amino acids. Germline assignment: CDR1 SNHLY and CDR2 FYNNEI. This chain's CDR3 is CASSERSLGNGDRVKEKLFF. The CDR3 nucleotides read TGTGCCAGCAGTGAAAGGTCTTTGGGGAATGGGGACAGGGTAAAAGAAAAACTGTTTTTT.

The genes are TRBV4-2 and TRBJ2-7, with a tentative D call TRBD2 (5 bases). In germline, CDR1 is LGHNA, CDR2 YNFKEQ. CDR3 length: 14 residues. Between the trimmed V and J ends, which lost 1 base and 3 bases, there was a span of 10 bases. CDR3 protein: CASSQGLNNYEQYF. The CDR3 nucleotides are TGTGCCAGCAGCCAAGGACTAAACAACTACGAGCAGTACTTC.

The chain recombines TRBV4-2 with TRBJ2-2; D perhaps matches TRBD2 (6 bases). The germline V and J ends were trimmed by 0 bases and 2 bases, with 10 bases remaining between them. The germline V gene has CDR1 LGHNA and CDR2 YNFKEQ. This CDR3 comprises 16 residues. CDR3 protein: CASSQESAGNTGELFF. CDR3 DNA: TGTGCCAGCAGCCAAGAATCAGCGGGTAACACCGGGGAGCTGTTTTTT.

J is TRBJ2-1 and V is TRBV5-5; 9 bases align to TRBD2. Germline CDR1 is SGHKS and CDR2 is YYEKEE (reference sequence). The CDR3 is 16 residues long. The V gene end was trimmed by 3 bases and the J gene end by 5 bases; junction bases not matched to a gene: 9. The CDR3 here is CASSYYSGSANNEQFF. The CDR3 bases are TGTGCCAGCAGCTACTATAGCGGGAGCGCCAACAATGAGCAGTTCTTC.

The chain couples TRBV5-1 to TRBJ2-1; D is perhaps TRBD2 (7 bases). The CDR3 totals 15 residues. V gave up 0 bases and J gave up 9 bases, with 16 bases separating them. Germline CDR1 is SGHRS and CDR2 is YFSETQ. This CDR3 is CASSLGRGPRSEQFF. DNA of the CDR3: TGCGCCAGCAGCTTGGGGCGGGGGCCCCGGAGTGAGCAGTTCTTC. Looking up the rest from reference TRBV5-1 and TRBJ2-1 gives the full variable domain: KAGVTQTPRYLIKTRGQQVTLSCSPISGHRSVSWYQQTPGQGLQFLFEYFSETQRNKGNFPGRFSGRQFSNSRSEMNVSTLELGDSALYLCASSLGRGPRSEQFFGPGTRLTVL.

The chain carries TRBV30 and TRBJ1-6, with 9 nucleotides matching TRBD1. Per germline, CDR1 GTSNPN and CDR2 SVGIG (reference sequence). This CDR3 is built from 16 residues. The CDR3 region is CAAPGQGLSDNSPLHF. CDR3 in DNA: TGTGCAGCACCGGGACAGGGCCTCTCGGATAATTCACCCCTCCACTTT.

This chain uses TRBV5-4 with TRBJ2-1; the match to TRBD2 covers 9 bases. The CDR3 loop spans 15 amino acids. The germline V gene has CDR1 SGHNT and CDR2 YYREEE (reference sequence). The ends lost 0 bases at V and 6 bases at J; junction bases unmatched: 4. The CDR3 bases are TGTGCCAGCAGCTTGGGCGGGGGGGCTCCCAATGAGCAGTTCTTC. Its translation is CASSLGGGAPNEQFF.

There are a few counts of this clone. This sequence joins TRBV19 and TRBJ1-4; 10 bases map to TRBD1. V trimming: 5 bases; J trimming: 8 bases; junction bases outside the gene matches: 5. CDR3 size: 14 residues. Germline V gene sequence: CDR1 LNHDA, CDR2 SQIVND (reference sequence). CDR3 loop: CASSLGQGTEKLFF. In DNA form, the CDR3 reads TGTGCCAGTAGTTTGGGACAGGGGACCGAAAAACTGTTTTTT.

J is TRBJ2-1 and V is TRBV5-6; D is unclear. V lost 3 bases to trimming and J lost 0 bases, with 16 bases between them. Per the germline V gene, CDR1 is SGHDT and CDR2 is YYEEEE. This CDR3 spans 17 amino acids. CDR3 nucleotide sequence: TGTGCCAGCAGCTGGTCCCCTTCTAGAGGCTCCTACAATGAGCAGTTCTTC. This encodes CASSWSPSRGSYNEQFF. The full variable domain, rest sourced from reference TRBV5-6 and TRBJ2-1, is DAGVTQSPTHLIKTRGQQVTLRCSPKSGHDTVSWYQQALGQGPQFIFQYYEEEERQRGNFPDRFSGHQFPNYSSELNVNALLLGDSALYLCASSWSPSRGSYNEQFFGPGTRLTVL.

Concerning this clone: The germline gene is not matched at one end of the junction; a read error may be the cause. This chain uses TRBV3-1 (or the pseudogene TRBV3-2) with TRBJ2-1, with 10 bases fitting TRBD2. Looked up from germline, CDR1 is LGHDT and CDR2 is YNNKEL (reference sequence). This CDR3 spans 15 amino acids. The CDR3 sequence is CASRQASGGRGEQFF. The CDR3 nucleotides read TGTGCCAGCAGACAAGCTAGCGGGGGTCGGGGTGAGCAGTTCTTC.

This chain connects TRBV2 to TRBJ2-1; 7 bases agree with TRBD2. Germline V gene sequence: CDR1 SNHLY, CDR2 FYNNEI. V was pared by 11 bases and J by 4 bases, with 8 bases of the junction left unmatched. The CDR3 sequence is 13 residues long. The CDR3 loop is CAGSGLGYNEQFF. The CDR3 region has the DNA TGTGCCGGTTCAGGACTAGGTTACAATGAGCAGTTCTTC.

The J gene is TRBJ1-1, the V gene TRBV4-2; 7 bases are shared with TRBD1. This CDR3 has 16 residues. CDR1 and CDR2 from the germline V gene are LGHNA and YNFKEQ. After removal of 0 bases from V and 7 bases from J, the junction contained 11 bases not matched to a gene. This CDR3 is CASSQDRRRGKGEAFF. The CDR3 bases are TGTGCCAGCAGCCAAGATAGGCGCAGGGGGAAAGGTGAAGCTTTCTTT.

The V and J genes are TRBV19 and TRBJ2-1, with 14 positions matching TRBD2. V gave up 6 bases and J gave up 9 bases; unmatched junction bases: 10. CDR1 is LNHDA, CDR2 SQIVND, per germline (reference sequence). CDR3 length: 16 residues. The CDR3 nucleotides read TGTGCCAGTAGGATGGGGTCGGGACTAGCGGGAGCTGAGCAGTTCTTC. The encoded protein is CASRMGSGLAGAEQFF.